The 6 T cell receptor beta chains given below trace back to one sample, sequenced in a study of blood T cells in healthy people across ages. The authors ran a second PCR of 7 to 11 cycles using a sample-barcoded 5' primer and a J-beta primer mix. Via MiXCR, TCRdb re-called the 5' RACE reads, giving one row per CDR3 protein. This repertoire shows 1.5 million to 2 million distinct CDR3 sequences, about 39% found once; its top ten account for 23%. The sequenced sample consisted of blood. Source of these receptors: a human donor in good health.

This clonotype has just a few counts. This sequence joins TRBV29-1 and TRBJ1-2, with TRBD1 matching over 9 bases. CDR1 and CDR2 from the germline V gene are SQVTM and ANQGSEA. This CDR3 contains 14 residues. V gave up 4 bases and J gave up 4 bases; unmatched junction bases: 7. In nucleotides, the CDR3 is TGCAGCGTTGTTGGACAGGGGTTGGGCTATGGCTACACCTTC. Protein: CSVVGQGLGYGYTF.

In its sample, this clonotype was seen a few times. The J gene is TRBJ2-7, the V gene TRBV7-2; 7 nucleotides line up with TRBD2. The CDR3 has 15 residues. V was pared by 1 base and J by 4 bases, with 7 bases of the junction left unmatched. The germline V gene has CDR1 SGHTA and CDR2 FQGNSA. CDR3 loop: CASSLGGGSQYEQYF. In DNA, the CDR3 is TGTGCCAGCAGCTTAGGCGGGGGTAGTCAATACGAGCAGTACTTC.

The chain links TRBV7-8 to TRBJ1-3, with 10 bases lining up with TRBD1. The germline V gene encodes CDR1 SGHVS and CDR2 FQNEAQ. Trimming at V came to 10 bases and at J to 3 bases, leaving 18 bases not matched to a gene. The length of the CDR3 is 18 residues. CDR3 sequence reads: CATTAQDRGLAGGNTIYF. The DNA for the CDR3 is TGTGCCACGACGGCTCAAGACAGGGGGCTAGCTGGTGGAAACACCATATATTTT.

V is TRBV29-1 and J is TRBJ2-1, with 7 bases matching TRBD1. The CDR3 has 12 residues. V shed 6 bases and J 7 bases; nucleotides not matched to a gene: 6. Looked up from germline, CDR1 is SQVTM and CDR2 is ANQGSEA. The CDR3 region has the DNA TGCAGCGTCACCGGGACAGTTAATGAGCAGTTCTTC. Protein product: CSVTGTVNEQFF.

This clonotype appeared a few times. V is TRBV29-1 and J is TRBJ2-1, with D hard to call. Trimming took off 6 bases at V and 9 bases at J, with 12 bases between the two ends. This CDR3 has 11 amino acids. CDR1 SQVTM and CDR2 ANQGSEA come from the germline V gene. The CDR3 spells CSVLDLVEQFF. The CDR3 region has the DNA TGCAGCGTCCTCGATCTGGTTGAGCAGTTCTTC.

The chain joins TRBV7-2 to TRBJ1-2; 7 bases agree with TRBD1. CDR1 is SGHTA and CDR2 is FQGNSA in the germline V gene. CDR3 length: 12 residues. V gave up 5 bases and J gave up 8 bases; unmatched junction bases: 5. Here the CDR3 reads CASSAAGGGYTF. The CDR3 bases are TGTGCCAGCAGCGCCGCAGGGGGGGGCTACACCTTC.